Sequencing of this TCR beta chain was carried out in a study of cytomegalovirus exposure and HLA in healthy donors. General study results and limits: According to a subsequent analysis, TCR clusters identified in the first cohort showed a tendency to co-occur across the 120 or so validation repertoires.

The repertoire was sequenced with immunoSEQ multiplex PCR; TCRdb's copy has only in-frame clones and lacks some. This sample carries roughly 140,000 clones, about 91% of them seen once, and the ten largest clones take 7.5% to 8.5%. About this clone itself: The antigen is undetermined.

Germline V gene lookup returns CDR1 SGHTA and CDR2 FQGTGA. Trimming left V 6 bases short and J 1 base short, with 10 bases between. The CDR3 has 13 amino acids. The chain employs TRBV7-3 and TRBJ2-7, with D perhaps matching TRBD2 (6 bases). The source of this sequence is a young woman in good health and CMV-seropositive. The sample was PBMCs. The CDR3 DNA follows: TGTGCCAGCAGGAAAGCGGGTTCCTACGAGCAGTACTTC. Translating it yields CASRKAGSYEQYF.